This T cell receptor beta chain was obtained from a study of early T cells in non-severe SARS-CoV-2 infection. Study overall: The sequenced material was bulk RNA from unsorted whole blood, and its chains were unpaired. Study conclusions and caveats: Reliance on VDJdb matching favored anti-spike CD8 responses; private and CD4 specificities were missed.

With V trimmed by 5 bases and J by 13 bases, 8 bases remained unmatched. The germline CDR1 and CDR2 sequences are SEHNR and FQNEAQ (reference sequence). The CDR3 runs to 12 residues. This clonotype has a handful of counts. The antigen remains undetermined. cDNA molecules, individually, were tagged with unique molecular identifiers. TCRdb independently ran MiXCR on the 5' RACE reads; one entry per CDR3 protein. This table holds about 71,000 distinct CDR3 sequences, around an eighth found once. Sequences were derived from whole blood, sampled at baseline. The receptor comes from an adult who was a healthcare worker with PCR-confirmed SARS-CoV-2 infection or an uninfected control (not recorded which). The chain employs TRBV7-9 and TRBJ1-2, with TRBD1 identical over 9 bases. DNA for the CDR3: TGTGCCAGCAGCGGTGGGGACAGGGTAATCACCTTC. Its translation is CASSGGDRVITF.